One and the same sample provided the 32 T cell receptor beta chains below, sequenced in a study of human T cells and chemical hapten exposure. TCRdb processed the RACE reads anew with MiXCR; each CDR3 protein has one entry. Here the sample spans around 360,000 distinct CDR3 sequences, under 6.5% being singletons. As to time point: patch test 2, 6 weeks after DPC sensitization. Treatment indicated: therapeutic diphenylcyclopropenone sensitization with weekly scalp DPC. The source material was whole blood, sampled in connection with sensitization to the hapten diphenylcyclopropenone (DPC). These receptor sequences come from a woman younger than 35 with alopecia areata. Some clones in this sample may be carry-over from other donors' samples.

A few counts support this clonotype. CDR3 in amino acids: CASRLPGQGNSPLHF. The CDR3 bases are TGTGCCAGCAGATTGCCGGGACAGGGTAATTCACCCCTCCACTTT. The chain couples TRBV6-2 or TRBV6-3 to TRBJ1-6; 9 bases align to TRBD1. The V segment lost 6 bases and the J segment 6 bases; nucleotides outside the gene matches: 6. The CDR3 is 15 amino acids. CDR1 is MNHEY, CDR2 SVGEGT, per germline.

The J gene is TRBJ1-6, the V gene TRBV20-1, with D hard to call. The CDR3 is 16 amino acids. CDR1 is DFQATT, CDR2 SNEGSKA, per germline (reference sequence). V lost 1 base, J lost 0 bases, and 10 bases lay in between. The CDR3 here is CSARVPLASYNSPLHF. CDR3 nucleotide sequence: TGCAGTGCTAGAGTCCCCCTAGCCTCCTATAATTCACCCCTCCACTTT.

The chain has TRBV15 and TRBJ1-6, with 7 bases identical to TRBD1. CDR3 size: 18 residues. Germline CDR1 LNHNV, CDR2 YYDKDF (reference sequence). V trimming: 0 bases; J trimming: 0 bases; junction bases outside the gene matches: 5. The chain's CDR3 is CATSRDPQGSSYNSPLHF. In nucleotides, the CDR3 is TGTGCCACCAGCAGAGATCCACAGGGGAGCTCCTATAATTCACCCCTCCACTTT. Full variable domain (outside the CDR3, taken from reference TRBV15 and TRBJ1-6): DAMVIQNPRYQVTQFGKPVTLSCSQTLNHNVMYWYQQKSSQAPKLLFHYYDKDFNNEADTPDNFQSRRPNTSFCFLDIRSPGLGDTAMYLCATSRDPQGSSYNSPLHFGNGTRLTVT.

This clonotype was detected ten times or more. The V gene is TRBV7-9, the J gene TRBJ1-3; D is perhaps TRBD1 (5 bases). V was pared by 10 bases and J by 4 bases, with 17 bases between. CDR1 and CDR2 (germline): SEHNR, FQNEAQ (reference sequence). The CDR3 covers 14 residues. The DNA for the CDR3 is TGTGCCACATCGCCAGGGACTGGAGGAAACACCATATATTTT. This translates into CATSPGTGGNTIYF.

This clonotype was seen only a few times. This chain joins TRBV29-1 and TRBJ1-2, with TRBD1 matching over 7 bases. The V segment lost 7 bases and the J segment 0 bases; nucleotides outside the gene matches: 11. CDR3 length: 15 residues. Looked up from germline, CDR1 is SQVTM and CDR2 is ANQGSEA. CDR3 region: CSAAGGGETNYGYTF. CDR3 in DNA: TGCAGCGCCGCAGGGGGGGGCGAAACTAACTATGGCTACACCTTC.

This clonotype was seen only a few times. This rearrangement joins TRBV24-1 to TRBJ2-3; 9 bases are a match to TRBD2. Germline V gene data show CDR1 as KGHDR and CDR2 as SFDVKD. The CDR3 runs 16 residues. The V segment lost 3 bases and the J segment 0 bases; nucleotides outside the gene matches: 3. CDR3 protein: CATSDPTSGSTDTQYF. The CDR3 region has the DNA TGTGCCACCAGTGATCCGACTAGCGGCAGCACAGATACGCAGTATTTT.

This clonotype appeared many times. The rearrangement links TRBV7-9 to TRBJ1-5; D not certain. V was shortened by 2 bases and J by 7 bases, with 9 bases between the two germline ends. The CDR3 has 13 amino acids. Germline CDR1 reads SEHNR; CDR2 reads FQNEAQ (reference sequence). The CDR3 region has the DNA TGTGCCAGCAGCTTAATGGATGGCCAGCCCCAGCATTTT. Residues: CASSLMDGQPQHF.

This clonotype occurred a few times. The CDR3 loop reads CASSRGLTTYNEQFF. CDR3 nucleotides: TGTGCCAGCAGCCGGGGACTTACCACCTACAATGAGCAGTTCTTC. The V call is TRBV7-3, the J call TRBJ2-1; D is perhaps TRBD2 (6 bases). This CDR3 region has 15 residues. Trimming removed 5 bases from V and 2 bases from J, with 13 bases in between. CDR1 and CDR2 (germline): SGHTA, FQGTGA.

In its sample, this clonotype was seen many times. V usage is TRBV5-5 and J usage is TRBJ1-1; D is possibly TRBD1 (6 bases). The germline V gene encodes CDR1 SGHKS and CDR2 YYEKEE (reference sequence). The CDR3 sequence is 15 residues long. V was trimmed by 0 bases and J by 5 bases, leaving 14 bases between them. For the CDR3, the DNA is TGTGCCAGCAGCTTGGCGTCCAATCAGGGGACTGAAGCTTTCTTT. It encodes CASSLASNQGTEAFF.

This clonotype was seen ten or more times. The V gene is TRBV4-3, the J gene TRBJ1-3; D unresolved. CDR1 LGHNA and CDR2 YSLEER come from the germline V gene. The CDR3 sequence is 17 residues long. The germline V and J ends were trimmed by 4 bases and 2 bases, with 18 bases remaining between them. This CDR3 reads CASSRVVAQMAGNTIYF. Written as DNA, the CDR3 is TGCGCCAGCAGCCGAGTTGTCGCACAGATGGCTGGAAACACCATATATTTT.

In its sample, this clonotype was seen many times. This chain links TRBV5-1 with TRBJ1-1, with 7 bases that match TRBD1. With V trimmed by 2 bases and J by 3 bases, 7 bases remained unmatched. The CDR3 extends over 15 amino acids. Per the germline V gene, CDR1 is SGHRS and CDR2 is YFSETQ. In nucleotides, the CDR3 is TGCGCCAGCAGCTTTACAGGGGTTTTATACACTGAAGCTTTCTTT. Residues: CASSFTGVLYTEAFF.

This clonotype appeared a few times. J is TRBJ2-2 and V is TRBV12-3 or TRBV12-4, with 9 bases aligning to TRBD2. V was pared by 5 bases and J by 6 bases, with 4 bases of the junction left unmatched. The CDR3 covers 14 residues. CDR3 residues: CASSPSGVAGELFF. Written as DNA, the CDR3 is TGTGCCAGCAGTCCTAGCGGGGTAGCCGGGGAGCTGTTTTTT.

The chain is built from TRBV6-1 and TRBJ2-1; D is ambiguous. The CDR3 loop spans 12 amino acids. With 6 bases removed from V and 9 bases from J, the gap between germline ends came to 12 bases. The germline V gene encodes CDR1 MNHNS and CDR2 SASEGT. Here the CDR3 reads CASRVSAGEQFF. CDR3 in DNA: TGTGCCAGCAGGGTCAGCGCTGGTGAGCAGTTCTTC.

This clonotype was counted at least ten times. This sequence joins TRBV10-3 and TRBJ1-2; unclear D gene. The germline V gene has CDR1 ENHRY and CDR2 SYGVKD. Trimming stripped 4 bases from V and 9 bases from J, with 12 bases between. This CDR3 comprises 12 residues. The chain's CDR3 is CAISAEGTSYTF. CDR3 nucleotide sequence: TGTGCCATCAGTGCGGAGGGTACGAGCTACACCTTC.

This clonotype was observed many times. The chain joins TRBV29-1 to TRBJ1-6; D is uncertain. Germline loops: CDR1 SQVTM, CDR2 ANQGSEA. This CDR3 has 13 residues. Between the trimmed V and J ends, which lost 0 bases and 4 bases, there was a span of 4 bases. The CDR3 sequence: CSVEEGYNSPLHF. In DNA, the CDR3 is TGCAGCGTTGAAGAAGGGTATAATTCACCCCTCCACTTT. Full variable domain (rest looked up from reference TRBV29-1 and TRBJ1-6): SAVISQKPSRDICQRGTSLTIQCQVDSQVTMMFWYRQQPGQSLTLIATANQGSEATYESGFVIDKFPISRPNLTFSTLTVSNMSPEDSSIYLCSVEEGYNSPLHFGNGTRLTVT.

This clonotype has a handful of counts. V gene TRBV2 combines with J gene TRBJ1-2; D not certain. This CDR3 is 13 amino acids long. CDR1 and CDR2 from the germline V gene are SNHLY and FYNNEI. V was shortened by 7 bases and J by 8 bases, with 17 bases between the two germline ends. CDR3: CASNSSPYGGYTF. For the CDR3, the DNA is TGTGCCAGCAACAGCTCCCCATATGGAGGCTACACCTTC.

The chain links TRBV11-2 to TRBJ2-2; D is possibly TRBD2 (7 bases). CDR3 length equals 16 residues. V lost 5 bases to trimming and J lost 5 bases, with 18 bases between them. Per germline, CDR1 SGHAT and CDR2 FQNNGV. The CDR3 spells CASSPSRGGRTGELFF. CDR3 bases: TGTGCCAGCAGCCCTAGCCGCGGGGGCCGGACCGGGGAGCTGTTTTTT.

The V gene is TRBV27, the J gene TRBJ1-1, with 9 bases identical to TRBD1. V was pared by 6 bases and J by 1 base, with 12 bases of the junction left unmatched. This CDR3 is built from 17 residues. Per the germline V gene, CDR1 is MNHEY and CDR2 is SMNVEV (reference sequence). The CDR3 loop is CASSRGQGSGENTEAFF. CDR3 DNA: TGTGCCAGCAGCAGGGGACAGGGCAGTGGGGAGAACACTGAAGCTTTCTTT.

The chain employs TRBV7-6 and TRBJ1-1; tentatively, D is TRBD1 (5 bases). Germline V CDR1 and CDR2: SGHVS, FNYEAQ. V was trimmed by 4 bases and J by 5 bases, leaving 17 bases between them. The CDR3 has 15 amino acids. The CDR3 sequence: CASSSEQGGRTEAFF. DNA for the CDR3: TGTGCCAGCAGCTCAGAGCAGGGAGGACGGACTGAAGCTTTCTTT. The variable domain in full, completed from reference TRBV7-6 and TRBJ1-1, reads GAGVSQSPRYKVTKRGQDVALRCDPISGHVSLYWYRQALGQGPEFLTYFNYEAQQDKSGLPNDRFSAERPEGSISTLTIQRTEQRDSAMYRCASSSEQGGRTEAFFGQGTRLTVV.

V and J are TRBV7-2 and TRBJ1-2; 7 bases align to TRBD1. The J segment lost 4 bases and the V segment lost 5 bases, leaving 7 bases of the junction unmatched. The germline gives CDR1 SGHTA, CDR2 FQGNSA. The CDR3 has 14 amino acids. CDR3 sequence (DNA): TGTGCCAGCAGCCCGGGACAGAGTCCCTATGGCTACACCTTC. Its translation: CASSPGQSPYGYTF.

The chain combines TRBV5-1 with TRBJ1-1; no firm D call. The CDR3 loop spans 14 amino acids. V lost 1 base, J lost 2 bases, and 9 bases lay in between. CDR1 is SGHRS and CDR2 is YFSETQ in the germline V gene. This CDR3 is CASSLTSSNTEAFF. The DNA of the CDR3 is TGCGCCAGCAGCTTGACTAGCAGCAACACTGAAGCTTTCTTT.

The rearrangement links TRBV3-1 to TRBJ1-6; no reliable D call. There are 15 residues in the CDR3. Germline CDR1 is LGHDT and CDR2 is YNNKEL (reference sequence). The V and J ends lost 8 bases and 0 bases respectively, with 11 bases between them. In DNA, the CDR3 is TGTGCCAGCCGGAACACTGACTCCTATAATTCACCCCTCCACTTT. Translated: CASRNTDSYNSPLHF.

This clonotype was counted many times. V usage is TRBV13 and J usage is TRBJ1-1, with TRBD1 matching over 7 bases. CDR3 length equals 17 residues. V lost 8 bases to trimming and J lost 0 bases; unmatched junction nucleotides: 15. The germline V gene has CDR1 PRHDT and CDR2 FYEKMQ (reference sequence). The CDR3 sequence is CASWFGDSRGLNTEAFF. The DNA for the CDR3 is TGTGCCAGCTGGTTCGGGGACAGTCGGGGGCTGAACACTGAAGCTTTCTTT.

This clonotype was seen ten or more times. The chain links TRBV14 to TRBJ2-3; 7 bases line up with TRBD1. Germline V gene lookup returns CDR1 SGHDN and CDR2 FVKESK. V trimming: 1 base; J trimming: 2 bases; junction bases outside the gene matches: 3. The CDR3 covers 15 residues. In DNA, the CDR3 is TGTGCCAGCAGCCAAGCCGGGACAGTCACAGATACGCAGTATTTT. It is translated as CASSQAGTVTDTQYF.

This clonotype was observed many times. This sequence joins TRBV27 and TRBJ1-2; D unclear. With 3 bases removed from V and 0 bases from J, the gap between germline ends came to 11 bases. Germline CDR1 reads MNHEY; CDR2 reads SMNVEV (reference sequence). The CDR3 is made up of 15 amino acids. DNA for the CDR3: TGTGCCAGCAGTTTCGGCAGGAACCCTAACTATGGCTACACCTTC. Translating gives CASSFGRNPNYGYTF.

This chain links TRBV4-3 with TRBJ2-3, with TRBD2 matching 9 bases. V dropped 0 bases and J dropped 0; count of bases not matched to a gene: 13. This CDR3 contains 20 residues. Germline assignment: CDR1 LGHNA and CDR2 YSLEER. CDR3 sequence reads: CASSQDRAGIAGASTDTQYF. The CDR3 nucleotides read TGCGCCAGCAGCCAAGATAGGGCCGGAATAGCGGGGGCAAGCACAGATACGCAGTATTTT.

This clonotype occurred many times. The chain joins TRBV7-2 to TRBJ2-3; D is uncertain. V lost 1 base and J 6 bases, leaving 5 bases between the germline ends. This CDR3 has 12 amino acids. Germline loops: CDR1 SGHTA, CDR2 FQGNSA. CDR3 nucleotides: TGTGCCAGCAGCTTAGGTCTCGATACGCAGTATTTT. Its translation is CASSLGLDTQYF.

This clonotype has just a few counts. The CDR3 protein is CASSLILSGYEQFF. The CDR3 nucleotides read TGTGCCAGCAGCTTAATTCTCAGCGGATATGAGCAGTTCTTC. The V and J genes are TRBV7-9 and TRBJ2-1, with a tentative D call TRBD2 (5 bases). V lost 2 bases and J lost 8, with 13 bases in between. Germline CDR1 is SEHNR and CDR2 is FQNEAQ (reference sequence). The CDR3 covers 14 residues.

This clonotype was observed once. V usage is TRBV3-1 and J usage is TRBJ1-2; D possibly corresponds to TRBD1 (5 bases). The CDR3 contains 16 residues. CDR1 LGHDT and CDR2 YNNKEL come from the germline V gene (reference sequence). Deletions cut 4 bases from V and 5 bases from J, with 20 bases between. CDR3 DNA sequence: TGTGCCAGCAGCCCTCTTCAGGGTACAACGACATATGGCTACACCTTC. It yields the protein CASSPLQGTTTYGYTF. The whole variable domain, remainder taken from reference TRBV3-1 and TRBJ1-2, is DTAVSQTPKYLVTQMGNDKSIKCEQNLGHDTMYWYKQDSKKFLKIMFSYNNKELIINETVPNRFSPKSPDKAHLNLHINSLELGDSAVYFCASSPLQGTTTYGYTFGSGTRLTVV.

This clonotype was observed many times. The chain carries TRBV20-1 and TRBJ1-5; tentatively, D is TRBD1 (5 bases). The germline V gene has CDR1 DFQATT and CDR2 SNEGSKA (reference sequence). Trimming removed 5 bases from V and 6 bases from J, with 14 bases in between. There are 13 residues in the CDR3. CDR3 in amino acids: CSADPSGAQPQHF. The CDR3 DNA reads as TGCAGTGCTGATCCGAGTGGGGCTCAGCCCCAGCATTTT.

This clonotype was picked up a small number of times. This chain links TRBV6-2 or TRBV6-3 with TRBJ1-5; D perhaps matches TRBD1 (5 bases). CDR3 length: 18 residues. CDR1 is MNHEY and CDR2 is SVGEGT in the germline V gene. Trimming cost V 2 bases and J 3 bases, with 20 bases left between them. The CDR3, as DNA: TGTGCCAGCAGTTACGGGCCTCACGGGGGAGGCTCCAATCAGCCCCAGCATTTT. Translated: CASSYGPHGGGSNQPQHF.

This clonotype was seen repeatedly, ten times or more. The rearrangement links TRBV4-3 to TRBJ1-1; D is ambiguous. Trimming left V 7 bases short and J 0 bases short, with 6 bases between. This CDR3 region has 12 residues. Per the germline V gene, CDR1 is LGHNA and CDR2 is YSLEER. The CDR3 DNA reads TGCGCCAGCACCGGCATGAACACTGAAGCTTTCTTT. Its protein product is CASTGMNTEAFF.